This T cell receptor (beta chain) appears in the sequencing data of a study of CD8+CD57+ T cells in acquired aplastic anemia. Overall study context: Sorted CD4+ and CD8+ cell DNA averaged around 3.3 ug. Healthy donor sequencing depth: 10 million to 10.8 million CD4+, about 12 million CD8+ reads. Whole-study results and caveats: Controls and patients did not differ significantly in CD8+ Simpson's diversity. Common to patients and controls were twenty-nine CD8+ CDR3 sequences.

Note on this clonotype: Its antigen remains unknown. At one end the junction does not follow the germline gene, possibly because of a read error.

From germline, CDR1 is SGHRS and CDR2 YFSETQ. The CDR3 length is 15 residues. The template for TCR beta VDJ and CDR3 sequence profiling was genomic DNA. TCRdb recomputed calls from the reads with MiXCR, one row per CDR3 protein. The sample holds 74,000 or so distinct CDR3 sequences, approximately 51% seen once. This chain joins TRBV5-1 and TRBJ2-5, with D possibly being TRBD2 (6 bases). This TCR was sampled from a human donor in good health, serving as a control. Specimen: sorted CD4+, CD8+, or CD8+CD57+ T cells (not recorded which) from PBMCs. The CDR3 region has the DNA TGTGCCAGCAGCCCAGGGCAGGCGGGGAAAGAGACCCAGTACTTC. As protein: CASSPGQAGKETQYF.